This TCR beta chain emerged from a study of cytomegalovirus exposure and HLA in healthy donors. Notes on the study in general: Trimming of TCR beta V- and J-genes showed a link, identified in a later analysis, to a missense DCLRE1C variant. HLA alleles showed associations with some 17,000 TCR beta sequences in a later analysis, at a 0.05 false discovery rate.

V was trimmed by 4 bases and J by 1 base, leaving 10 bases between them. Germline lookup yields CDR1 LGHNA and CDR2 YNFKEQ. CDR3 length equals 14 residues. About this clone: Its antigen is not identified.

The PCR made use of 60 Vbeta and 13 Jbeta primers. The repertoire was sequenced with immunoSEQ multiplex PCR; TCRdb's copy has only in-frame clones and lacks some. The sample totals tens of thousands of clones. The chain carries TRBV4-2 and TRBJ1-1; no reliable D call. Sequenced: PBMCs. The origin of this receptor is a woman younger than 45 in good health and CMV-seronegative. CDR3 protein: CASSLGRENTEAFF. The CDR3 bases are TGTGCCAGCAGCCTAGGACGGGAGAACACTGAAGCTTTCTTT.